Presented here are 7 T cell receptor beta chains from one specimen sequenced in a study of cytomegalovirus exposure and HLA in healthy donors. Amplification used 60 Vbeta primers and 13 Jbeta primers. The assay was immunoSEQ multiplex PCR, and TCRdb's table has in-frame clones only and misses some. The data show some 190,000 clones, under 80% seen once. Specimen: PBMCs. Receptor source: a woman between 25 and 40 years old in good health and CMV-seropositive.

This chain connects TRBV27 to TRBJ2-7; 9 bases map to TRBD1. This CDR3 contains 14 residues. V was clipped by 6 bases and J by 3 bases; unmatched bases: 6. Germline lookup yields CDR1 MNHEY and CDR2 SMNVEV (reference sequence). CDR3 DNA sequence: TGTGCCAGCAGCCCCCGGACAGGGGTCTACGAGCAGTACTTC. Translation: CASSPRTGVYEQYF.

This chain joins TRBV10-3 and TRBJ1-2, with 9 bases lining up with TRBD1. Germline CDR1 reads ENHRY; CDR2 reads SYGVKD. This CDR3 is built from 13 residues. Germline trimming cut 11 bases from V and 2 bases from J; bases unmatched to any gene: 6. The CDR3 is CAAEGQGNYGYTF. In DNA, the CDR3 is TGTGCCGCGGAGGGACAGGGCAACTATGGCTACACCTTC.

The rearrangement links TRBV5-8 to TRBJ2-4; D might be TRBD2 (6 bases). CDR1 is SGHTS, CDR2 YDEGEE, per germline. Trimming removed 3 bases at V and 6 bases at J, with 16 bases between. This CDR3 has 15 residues. This CDR3 is CASSSLGGAGNIQYF. Written as DNA, the CDR3 is TGTGCCAGCAGCTCTCTTGGAGGGGCGGGAAACATTCAGTACTTC.

Here the CDR3 DNA reads TGTGCCAGTAGTTCCGGGACAGGTACAGGTGAGCAGTTCTTC. This translates into CASSSGTGTGEQFF. The rearrangement joins TRBV19 to TRBJ2-1; 8 nucleotides line up with TRBD1. From germline, CDR1 is LNHDA and CDR2 SQIVND (reference sequence). Trimming removed 5 bases from V and 9 bases from J; junction bases left unmatched: 9. This CDR3 has 14 residues.

Points on this clone: This specimen includes other DNA sequences encoding the same CDR3. V is TRBV12-5 and J is TRBJ1-2, with D unresolved. The CDR3 length is 12 residues. Germline assignment: CDR1 LGHNT and CDR2 FRNRAP. Trimming took 4 bases from V and 2 from J, leaving 5 bases between them. Written as DNA, the CDR3 is TGTGCTAGTGGTTACAGCAACTATGGCTACACCTTC. Protein: CASGYSNYGYTF. Supplemented by reference TRBV12-5 and TRBJ1-2, the full variable domain reads DARVTQTPRHKVTEMGQEVTMRCQPILGHNTVFWYRQTMMQGLELLAYFRNRAPLDDSGMPKDRFSAEMPDATLATLKIQPSEPRDSAVYFCASGYSNYGYTFGSGTRLTVV.

The J gene is TRBJ2-2, the V gene TRBV12-5, with 7 bases lining up with TRBD1. In germline, CDR1 is LGHNT, CDR2 FRNRAP. The CDR3 has 15 amino acids. The trim removed 6 bases at V and 4 bases at J, leaving 8 bases unmatched. CDR3 DNA: TGTGCTAGTGGCCCACCGGACAGGACCACCGGGGAGCTGTTTTTT. The encoded protein is CASGPPDRTTGELFF.

This clone was detected only a few times. This CDR3 is also generated by other DNA sequences in the sample. V gene TRBV28 combines with J gene TRBJ2-5; 9 positions agree with TRBD1. This CDR3 is built from 14 residues. V dropped 6 bases and J dropped 5; count of bases not matched to a gene: 7. In germline, CDR1 is MDHEN, CDR2 SYDVKM. The CDR3, as DNA: TGTGCCAGCAGCTATGGACAGGGGCGGGAGACCCAGTACTTC. It encodes CASSYGQGRETQYF.